Shown below are 27 T cell receptor beta chains from a single sample sequenced in a study of T cell responses to AZD1222 COVID-19 vaccine. Profiled with immunoSEQ multiplex PCR; TCRdb holds only in-frame clones, not every one. The table shows roughly 180,000 clones, with roughly 91% occurring only once. Sequencing used peripheral blood, obtained 28 days after the second AZD1222 dose. These receptors all stem from an adult who received the AZD1222 COVID-19 vaccine.

The chain recombines TRBV20-1 with TRBJ2-1; D gene uncertain. V lost 4 bases and J lost 3, with 4 bases in between. The CDR3 consists of 11 residues. The germline CDR1 and CDR2 sequences are DFQATT and SNEGSKA (reference sequence). The DNA for the CDR3 is TGCAGTGCTACCAGCTACAATGAGCAGTTCTTC. Its protein is CSATSYNEQFF.

This clone was seen more than once but under ten times. The V call is TRBV7-3, the J call TRBJ2-5; D perhaps matches TRBD1 (7 bases). Germline CDR1 SGHTA, CDR2 FQGTGA. V lost 5 bases, J lost 1 base, and 14 bases lay in between. The CDR3 sequence is 15 residues long. CDR3 nucleotide sequence: TGTGCCAGCAGCCACGCAGGGGGGTTCCAAGAGACCCAGTACTTC. Translating gives CASSHAGGFQETQYF.

This chain links TRBV6-5 with TRBJ1-5; a weak D match, TRBD1 (6 bases). Per the germline V gene, CDR1 is MNHEY and CDR2 is SVGAGI. V dropped 11 bases and J dropped 0 bases, with 8 bases sitting between them. The CDR3 is made up of 12 amino acids. The CDR3, as DNA: TGTGCCGTACAGGGTAGCAATCAGCCCCAGCATTTT. Its translation is CAVQGSNQPQHF.

The gene calls are TRBV2 and TRBJ2-5; D is perhaps TRBD2 (7 bases). The CDR3 consists of 17 residues. Between the trimmed V and J ends, which lost 5 bases and 2 bases, there was a span of 21 bases. From germline, CDR1 is SNHLY and CDR2 FYNNEI. This CDR3 is CASSQGSGAGAQETQYF. The CDR3 DNA sequence: TGTGCCAGCAGTCAGGGTTCAGGGGCGGGGGCACAAGAGACCCAGTACTTC.

This chain connects TRBV7-9 to TRBJ2-1, with 7 bases fitting TRBD1. CDR1 is SEHNR, CDR2 FQNEAQ, per germline (reference sequence). V lost 5 bases, J lost 5 bases, and 18 bases stayed unmatched. The CDR3 loop spans 18 amino acids. DNA of the CDR3: TGTGCCAGCAGCGCCCCAAGCCGCCGAGGGGGCCTCAACAATGAGCAGTTCTTC. Protein: CASSAPSRRGGLNNEQFF.

The rearrangement uses TRBV14 and TRBJ2-7; D gene unclear. V lost 4 bases to trimming and J lost 5 bases, with 21 bases between them. The CDR3 has 16 residues. Germline loops: CDR1 SGHDN, CDR2 FVKESK. The CDR3 is CASSLTEGGWVNEQYF. CDR3 DNA: TGTGCCAGCAGCCTCACAGAAGGTGGTTGGGTCAACGAGCAGTACTTC.

This clone has just a few counts. Other DNA variants within this sample encode the same CDR3. The chain uses TRBV12-3 or TRBV12-4 and TRBJ1-5; D ambiguous. The V end was cut by 3 bases, the J end by 4 bases, with 7 bases between. This CDR3 is built from 13 residues. CDR3 sequence reads: CASSLAGNQPQHF. The CDR3, as DNA: TGTGCCAGCAGTTTGGCGGGAAATCAGCCCCAGCATTTT.

This sequence joins TRBV15 and TRBJ1-2; 8 bases line up with TRBD1. V gave up 5 bases and J gave up 7 bases; unmatched junction bases: 18. The CDR3 is made up of 17 amino acids. Per the germline V gene, CDR1 is LNHNV and CDR2 is YYDKDF (reference sequence). The CDR3 sequence: CATSPMDRVPGVAGYTF. The DNA for the CDR3 is TGTGCCACCAGCCCTATGGACAGGGTCCCCGGGGTGGCTGGCTACACCTTC.

This sequence joins TRBV6-5 and TRBJ1-5; possible D gene TRBD1, 6 bases. CDR3 length: 15 amino acids. V lost 5 bases, J lost 0 bases, and 11 bases lay in between. Germline assignment: CDR1 MNHEY and CDR2 SVGAGI. CDR3 nucleotide sequence: TGTGCCAGCAGTCGGGGACACAATAGCAATCAGCCCCAGCATTTT. It is translated as CASSRGHNSNQPQHF.

The V gene is TRBV7-9, the J gene TRBJ2-5; a possible D gene is TRBD1 (5 bases). V was pared by 1 base and J by 5 bases, with 8 bases between. CDR1 is SEHNR, CDR2 FQNEAQ, per germline (reference sequence). The CDR3 has 13 amino acids. DNA for the CDR3: TGTGCCAGCAGCTTAGTGGGGCGGGAGACCCAGTACTTC. It yields the protein CASSLVGRETQYF.

The V call is TRBV5-1, the J call TRBJ1-1; the D gene is possibly TRBD1 (6 bases). Germline V lookup: CDR1 SGHRS, CDR2 YFSETQ. V lost 5 bases, J lost 4 bases, and 18 bases lay in between. This CDR3 region has 15 residues. CDR3 residues: CASSLVGGAGTEAFF. The CDR3 DNA reads TGCGCCAGCAGTCTGGTGGGGGGCGCGGGCACTGAAGCTTTCTTT.

V and J are TRBV9 and TRBJ2-3, with D tentatively TRBD2 (6 bases). The CDR3 totals 15 residues. Germline CDR1 SGDLS, CDR2 YYNGEE. The ends were cut back, 5 bases at V and 0 bases at J, with 13 bases in the middle. The CDR3 bases are TGTGCCAGCAGTGGAGGGAGTCTTAGCACAGATACGCAGTATTTT. Translating gives CASSGGSLSTDTQYF.

The chain joins TRBV5-1 to TRBJ2-7, with TRBD2 identical over 8 bases. CDR1 and CDR2 (germline): SGHRS, YFSETQ. The CDR3 length is 15 residues. The V and J ends lost 0 bases and 3 bases, in that order; junction bases with no gene match: 5. The CDR3 reads CASSLDTSGYYEQYF. Written as DNA, the CDR3 is TGCGCCAGCAGCTTGGATACTAGCGGATACTACGAGCAGTACTTC.

J is TRBJ2-1 and V is TRBV28, with D possibly matching TRBD2 (5 bases). This CDR3 contains 15 residues. V was shortened by 3 bases and J by 3 bases, with 12 bases between the two germline ends. Looked up from germline, CDR1 is MDHEN and CDR2 is SYDVKM. CDR3 nucleotides: TGTGCCAGCAGTTTCGGGATACAATTCTACAATGAGCAGTTCTTC. Translating it yields CASSFGIQFYNEQFF.

The CDR3 bases are TGTGCCAGCATTAGGGTCGGGGGCTATGGCTACACCTTC. This codes for CASIRVGGYGYTF. This rearrangement joins TRBV2 to TRBJ1-2, with D maybe TRBD1 (5 bases). Germline V gives CDR1 SNHLY, CDR2 FYNNEI. Trimming cost V 7 bases and J 4 bases, with 13 bases left between them. The CDR3 is made up of 13 amino acids.

This chain uses TRBV18 with TRBJ1-5, with 7 bases that match TRBD1. The CDR3 is made up of 13 amino acids. Germline CDR1 is KGHSH and CDR2 is LQKENI. V shed 3 bases, J shed 5 bases, and the junction held 1 base outside the gene matches. The DNA for the CDR3 is TGTGCCAGCTCACCTGACAGGGATCAGCCCCAGCATTTT. Protein sequence: CASSPDRDQPQHF.

The chain recombines TRBV7-9 with TRBJ2-1; possibly TRBD2 for D (5 bases). Germline V gene sequence: CDR1 SEHNR, CDR2 FQNEAQ (reference sequence). The CDR3 has 14 residues. V was shortened by 4 bases and J by 5 bases, with 12 bases between the two germline ends. CDR3 in amino acids: CASSSWTLNNEQFF. The CDR3 DNA is TGTGCCAGCAGCTCCTGGACTCTCAACAATGAGCAGTTCTTC.

The chain joins TRBV6-5 to TRBJ2-3, with a weak D call TRBD1 (6 bases). Germline CDR1 reads MNHEY; CDR2 reads SVGAGI. The CDR3 extends over 15 amino acids. Between the trimmed V and J ends, which lost 0 bases and 4 bases, there was a span of 11 bases. CDR3 sequence (DNA): TGTGCCAGCAGTTACTCCAGGGGAGCTGCAGATACGCAGTATTTT. Its protein product is CASSYSRGAADTQYF.

V and J are TRBV7-9 and TRBJ2-7; 7 bases are shared with TRBD1. Germline CDR1 and CDR2: SEHNR and FQNEAQ (reference sequence). J lost 7 bases, V lost 5 bases, and 8 bases had no gene match. The CDR3 runs 13 residues. CDR3 coding DNA: TGTGCCAGCAGCCCAACAGGGGTGGGTGAGCAGTACTTC. This codes for CASSPTGVGEQYF. Filled out from reference TRBV7-9 and TRBJ2-7, the complete variable domain reads DTGVSQNPRHKITKRGQNVTFRCDPISEHNRLYWYRQTLGQGPEFLTYFQNEAQLEKSRLLSDRFSAERPKGSFSTLEIQRTEQGDSAMYLCASSPTGVGEQYFGPGTRLTVT.

A single count supports this clone. The chain couples TRBV5-5 to TRBJ1-1; the D is unclear. Germline-derived CDR1 and CDR2 are SGHKS and YYEKEE (reference sequence). The CDR3 runs 15 residues. Trimming cost V 3 bases and J 2 bases, with 14 bases left between them. The CDR3 spells CASSWAANQNTEAFF. The CDR3 coding sequence is TGTGCCAGCAGCTGGGCGGCTAATCAAAACACTGAAGCTTTCTTT.

This chain connects TRBV4-3 to TRBJ2-5; D is undetermined. Trimming left V 1 base short and J 5 bases short, with 20 bases between. Germline V lookup: CDR1 LGHNA, CDR2 YSLEER. The CDR3 contains 17 residues. Written as DNA, the CDR3 is TGCGCCAGCAGCCAAGGGTTTCCGATGCTCGGTGGGGAGACCCAGTACTTC. As protein: CASSQGFPMLGGETQYF.

This chain joins TRBV7-3 and TRBJ2-3, with 7 bases lining up with TRBD2. This CDR3 is 15 amino acids long. J was trimmed by 0 bases and V by 5 bases; bases with no gene match: 5. Per the germline V gene, CDR1 is SGHTA and CDR2 is FQGTGA. CDR3 in amino acids: CASSHSGKSTDTQYF. The DNA of the CDR3 is TGTGCCAGCAGCCACAGCGGGAAAAGCACAGATACGCAGTATTTT.

The J gene is TRBJ1-2, the V gene TRBV6-5; D is perhaps TRBD1 (5 bases). The CDR3 covers 13 residues. Germline V CDR1 and CDR2: MNHEY, SVGAGI. Trimming cost V 3 bases and J 7 bases, with 12 bases left between them. CDR3 residues: CASSYSGAAGYTF. DNA of the CDR3: TGTGCCAGCAGTTATTCCGGGGCGGCTGGCTACACCTTC.

The rearrangement uses TRBV15 and TRBJ1-2; 7 positions agree with TRBD1. This CDR3 spans 14 amino acids. J lost 7 bases, V lost 1 base, and 6 bases had no gene match. Germline CDR1 reads LNHNV; CDR2 reads YYDKDF (reference sequence). The CDR3 DNA follows: TGTGCCACCAGCAGAGTAGCGGCAGGGGGTGGCTACACCTTC. Its protein product is CATSRVAAGGGYTF. Full variable domain (missing parts from reference TRBV15 and TRBJ1-2): DAMVIQNPRYQVTQFGKPVTLSCSQTLNHNVMYWYQQKSSQAPKLLFHYYDKDFNNEADTPDNFQSRRPNTSFCFLDIRSPGLGDTAMYLCATSRVAAGGGYTFGSGTRLTVV.

This clone was seen only a few times. The gene calls are TRBV4-2 and TRBJ2-7; 9 nucleotides agree with TRBD1. This CDR3 spans 15 amino acids. V lost 0 bases and J lost 0; bases outside the gene matches: 0. Germline V gene lookup returns CDR1 LGHNA and CDR2 YNFKEQ. The CDR3 DNA reads as TGTGCCAGCAGCCAAGAGGACAGGGGCTCCTACGAGCAGTACTTC. Its translation: CASSQEDRGSYEQYF.

V gene TRBV7-2 combines with J gene TRBJ2-7; D is undetermined. The length of the CDR3 is 15 residues. CDR1 is SGHTA, CDR2 FQGNSA, per germline. The V and J ends lost 1 base and 1 base respectively, with 11 bases between them. The CDR3 bases are TGTGCCAGCAGCTTAGGCCGCGTGATTTCCTACGAGCAGTACTTC. Its protein is CASSLGRVISYEQYF.

This clone was found once. The chain couples TRBV27 to TRBJ2-3; 10 positions match TRBD1. The CDR3 sequence is 15 residues long. The V gene's germline CDR1 is MNHEY and CDR2 SMNVEV (reference sequence). V gave up 5 bases and J gave up 2 bases; unmatched junction bases: 4. The CDR3 region is CASSPGTGVTDTQYF. DNA for the CDR3: TGTGCCAGCAGTCCCGGGACAGGGGTCACAGATACGCAGTATTTT.